The TCR beta chain described here comes from a study of blood T cell repertoires in COVID-19. Looking at the study overall: Samples of COVID-19 (acute and convalescent) were obtained from the United States, Italy and Spain. PBMCs, B-cell-depleted T cells, or T cells provided the cDNA or gDNA that made up the material.

V lost 4 bases and J lost 10; bases outside the gene matches: 3. This CDR3 spans 11 amino acids. Germline loops: CDR1 SQVTM, CDR2 ANQGSEA. Original methodology: Researchers report that nucleated cell counts were estimated from reference gene primer amplification. Here immunoSEQ multiplex PCR was the method, and the copy in TCRdb shows in-frame clones only, minus some. Clonal size and the V and J genes are those of that table, whereas D and trimming came from the DNA. The top ten clones hold 2% to 2.5% of a sample with roughly 120,000 clones, roughly 83% of them seen once. The rearrangement links TRBV29-1 to TRBJ1-1; 10 bases fit TRBD1. This clonotype was sampled from a man aged 30-40 years with acute or convalescent COVID-19. Sequencing used peripheral blood. The CDR3 region is CSVGGDRGAFF. CDR3 nucleotides: TGCAGCGTTGGAGGGGACAGGGGAGCTTTCTTT.